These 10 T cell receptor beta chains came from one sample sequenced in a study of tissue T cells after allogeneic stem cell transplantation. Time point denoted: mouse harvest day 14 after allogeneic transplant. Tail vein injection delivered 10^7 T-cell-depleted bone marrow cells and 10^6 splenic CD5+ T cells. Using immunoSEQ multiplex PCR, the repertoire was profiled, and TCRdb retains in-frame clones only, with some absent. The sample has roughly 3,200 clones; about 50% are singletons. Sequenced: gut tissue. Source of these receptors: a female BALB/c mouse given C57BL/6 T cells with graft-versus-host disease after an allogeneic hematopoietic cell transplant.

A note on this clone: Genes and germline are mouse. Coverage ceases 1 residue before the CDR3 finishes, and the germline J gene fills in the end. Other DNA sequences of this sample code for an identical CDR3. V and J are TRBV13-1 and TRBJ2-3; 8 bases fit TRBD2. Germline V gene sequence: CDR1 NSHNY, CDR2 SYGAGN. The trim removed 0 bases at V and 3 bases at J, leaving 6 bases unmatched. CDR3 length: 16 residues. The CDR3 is CASSDGGGQGAETLYF. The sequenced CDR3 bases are TGTGCCAGCAGTGATGGGGGGGGGCAGGGGGCAGAAACGCTGTAT.

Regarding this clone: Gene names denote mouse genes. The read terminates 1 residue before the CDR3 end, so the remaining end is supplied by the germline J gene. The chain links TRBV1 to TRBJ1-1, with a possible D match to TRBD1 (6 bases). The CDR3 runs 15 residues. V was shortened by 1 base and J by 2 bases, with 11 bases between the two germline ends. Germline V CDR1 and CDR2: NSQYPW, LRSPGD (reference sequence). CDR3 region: CTCSAAGDFNTEVFF. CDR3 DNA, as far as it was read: TGCACCTGCAGTGCAGCAGGGGACTTTAACACAGAAGTCTTC.

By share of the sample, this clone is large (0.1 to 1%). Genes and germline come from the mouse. This CDR3 reads CASSFREANERLFF. Partial CDR3 DNA: TGTGCCAGCAGTTTCAGGGAGGCCAACGAAAGATTATTT. The chain links TRBV26 to TRBJ1-4, with a weak D call TRBD1 (5 bases). The sequence runs out 1 residue before the end of the CDR3; the remainder is reconstructed from the germline J gene. The CDR3 totals 14 residues. The germline CDR1 and CDR2 sequences are KGHPV and FQNQEV (reference sequence). V was pared by 5 bases and J by 3 bases, with 10 bases between.

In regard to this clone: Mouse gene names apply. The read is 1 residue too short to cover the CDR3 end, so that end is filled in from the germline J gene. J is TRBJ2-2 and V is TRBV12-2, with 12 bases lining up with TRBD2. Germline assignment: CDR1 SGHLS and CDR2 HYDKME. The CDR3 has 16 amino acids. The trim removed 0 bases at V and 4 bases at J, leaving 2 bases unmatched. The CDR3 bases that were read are TGTGCCAGCTCTCTCGACTGGGGGGGCAGCACCGGGCAGCTCTAC. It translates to CASSLDWGGSTGQLY. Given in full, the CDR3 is CASSLDWGGSTGQLYF.

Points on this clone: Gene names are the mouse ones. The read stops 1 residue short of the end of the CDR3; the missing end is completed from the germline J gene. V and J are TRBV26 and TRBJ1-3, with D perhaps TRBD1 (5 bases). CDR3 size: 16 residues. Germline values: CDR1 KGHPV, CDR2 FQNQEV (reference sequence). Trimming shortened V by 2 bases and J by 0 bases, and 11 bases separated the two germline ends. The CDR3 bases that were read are TGTGCCAGCAGTCTGGAGGGGACCCTTTCTGGAAATACGCTCTAT. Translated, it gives CASSLEGTLSGNTLY. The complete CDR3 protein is CASSLEGTLSGNTLYF.

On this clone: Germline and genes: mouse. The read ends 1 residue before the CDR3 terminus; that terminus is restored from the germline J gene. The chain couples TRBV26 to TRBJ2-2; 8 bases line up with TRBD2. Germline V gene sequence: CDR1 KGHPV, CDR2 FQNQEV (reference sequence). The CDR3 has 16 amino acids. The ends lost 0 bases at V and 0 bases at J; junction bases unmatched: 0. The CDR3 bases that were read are TGTGCCAGCAGTCTGTCCTGGGGGGCAAACACCGGGCAGCTCTAC. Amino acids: CASSLSWGANTGQLY. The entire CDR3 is CASSLSWGANTGQLYF.

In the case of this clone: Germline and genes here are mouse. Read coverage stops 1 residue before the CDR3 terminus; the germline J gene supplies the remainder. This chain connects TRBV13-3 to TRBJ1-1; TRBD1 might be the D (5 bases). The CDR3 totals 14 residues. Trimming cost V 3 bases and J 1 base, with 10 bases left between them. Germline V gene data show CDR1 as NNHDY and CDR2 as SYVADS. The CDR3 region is CASSAWRGNTEVFF. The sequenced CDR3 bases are TGTGCCAGCAGTGCCTGGAGGGGAAACACAGAAGTCTTC.

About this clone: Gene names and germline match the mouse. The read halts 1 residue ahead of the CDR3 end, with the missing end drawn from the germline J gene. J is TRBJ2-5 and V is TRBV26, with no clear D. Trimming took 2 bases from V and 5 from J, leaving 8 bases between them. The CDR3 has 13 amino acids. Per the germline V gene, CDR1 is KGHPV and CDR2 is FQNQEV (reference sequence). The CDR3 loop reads CASSLGRTDTQYF. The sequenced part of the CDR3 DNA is TGTGCCAGCAGTCTGGGGAGAACAGACACCCAGTAC.

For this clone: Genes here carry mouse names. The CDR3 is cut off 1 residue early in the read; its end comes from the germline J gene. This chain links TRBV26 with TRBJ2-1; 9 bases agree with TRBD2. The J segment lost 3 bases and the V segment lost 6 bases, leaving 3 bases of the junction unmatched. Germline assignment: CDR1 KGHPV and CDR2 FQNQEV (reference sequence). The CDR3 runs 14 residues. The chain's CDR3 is CASSRLGVYAEQFF. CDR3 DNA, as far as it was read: TGTGCCAGCAGCCGACTGGGGGTCTATGCTGAGCAGTTC.

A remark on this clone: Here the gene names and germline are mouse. The covered CDR3 bases are TGTGCCAGCAGTCTTATGGGGGGGCAAGACACCCAGTAC. Translation gives CASSLMGGQDTQY. The CDR3 reads in full as CASSLMGGQDTQYF. This chain joins TRBV26 and TRBJ2-5; 8 nucleotides match TRBD2. The CDR3 goes on 1 residue after the read ends, and that part is filled in from the germline J gene. V shed 3 bases and J 3 bases; nucleotides not matched to a gene: 2. The CDR3 has 14 residues. Per germline, CDR1 KGHPV and CDR2 FQNQEV (reference sequence).